The 28 T cell receptor beta chains in this list originate from one sample, sequenced in a study of cytomegalovirus exposure and HLA in healthy donors. The study ran its PCR with 60 Vbeta and 13 Jbeta primers. The table came from immunoSEQ multiplex PCR; TCRdb's copy has only in-frame clones and leaves some out. The sample yields about 110,000 clones, about 74% seen once. Sequencing was done on a sample of PBMCs. The receptors were gathered from a man younger than 45 in good health and CMV-seropositive.

The table lists this clone with a count of one. Distinct nucleotide sequences in the sample also encode this CDR3. The chain links TRBV7-9 to TRBJ2-7; D possibly corresponds to TRBD2 (5 bases). V was shortened by 6 bases and J by 2 bases, with 8 bases between the two germline ends. The germline V gene has CDR1 SEHNR and CDR2 FQNEAQ (reference sequence). This CDR3 has 12 amino acids. The CDR3 sequence: CASSRETYEQYF. CDR3 in DNA: TGTGCCAGCAGTAGGGAGACCTACGAGCAGTACTTC.

The chain has TRBV1 and TRBJ2-5; the table's D call of TRBD2 was not tested on the DNA. TRBV1 is tagged as a pseudogene. The CDR3 runs 15 residues. DNA for the CDR3: TGCACCAGCAGGGGGACTAGCGGGGGTGGTGAGACCCAGTACTTC. Protein product: CTSRGTSGGGETQYF.

The rearrangement uses TRBV6-1 and TRBJ1-6, with 7 bases identical to TRBD1. Losses at the gene ends were 7 bases for V and 7 bases for J; bases not matched to a gene: 4. Germline V gene sequence: CDR1 MNHNS, CDR2 SASEGT. CDR3 size: 13 residues. CDR3 amino acids: CASKLDRNSPLHF. CDR3 sequence (DNA): TGTGCCAGCAAGCTGGACAGGAATTCACCCCTCCACTTT.

The chain is built from TRBV2 and TRBJ2-7; D unresolved. There are 13 residues in the CDR3. Germline V gene sequence: CDR1 SNHLY, CDR2 FYNNEI. V was pared by 2 bases and J by 4 bases, with 9 bases between. CDR3 nucleotides: TGTGCCAGCAGTGAATTTACACTATACGAGCAGTACTTC. It translates to CASSEFTLYEQYF.

The chain combines TRBV10-3 with TRBJ1-1; possible D gene TRBD1, 5 bases. Germline assignment: CDR1 ENHRY and CDR2 SYGVKD. The CDR3 runs 13 residues. V lost 6 bases, J lost 4 bases, and 12 bases lay in between. In DNA form, the CDR3 reads TGTGCCATCAGAGTACCTCAGGGCACTGAAGCTTTCTTT. Encoded protein: CAIRVPQGTEAFF.

This clone was found once. The chain uses TRBV9 and TRBJ2-1; maybe TRBD2 (7 bases). V shed 1 base and J shed 4 bases, with 12 bases lying between them. Looked up from germline, CDR1 is SGDLS and CDR2 is YYNGEE. The CDR3 is made up of 15 amino acids. CDR3 protein: CASSVSRGAYNEQFF. The DNA for the CDR3 is TGTGCCAGCAGCGTATCACGGGGGGCTTACAATGAGCAGTTCTTC.

V gene TRBV6-5 combines with J gene TRBJ1-3, with 8 bases matching TRBD1. V lost 6 bases and J lost 2; bases outside the gene matches: 3. Germline CDR1 and CDR2: MNHEY and SVGAGI. This CDR3 is 14 amino acids long. The CDR3 spells CASRDRVAGNTIYF. The CDR3, as DNA: TGTGCCAGCAGGGACAGGGTAGCTGGAAACACCATATATTTT.

The chain joins TRBV9 to TRBJ2-3; perhaps TRBD1 as D (5 bases). This CDR3 spans 14 amino acids. With 0 bases removed from V and 5 bases from J, the gap between germline ends came to 10 bases. Germline V gives CDR1 SGDLS, CDR2 YYNGEE. CDR3 nucleotides: TGTGCCAGCAGCGTAGAACAGGTGGTAGATACGCAGTATTTT. It is translated as CASSVEQVVDTQYF.

This rearrangement joins TRBV15 to TRBJ1-5; tentatively, D is TRBD1 (6 bases). Germline values: CDR1 LNHNV, CDR2 YYDKDF (reference sequence). Deletions cut 0 bases from V and 7 bases from J, with 19 bases between. The CDR3 covers 17 residues. CDR3 loop: CATSRDLTRGRNQPQHF. CDR3 nucleotides: TGTGCCACCAGCAGAGATTTAACCAGGGGTAGGAACCAGCCCCAGCATTTT.

This clone has only one observation. This rearrangement joins TRBV9 to TRBJ2-1; 10 bases are shared with TRBD1. V lost 1 base, J lost 12 bases, and 7 bases stayed unmatched. This CDR3 contains 14 residues. Germline values: CDR1 SGDLS, CDR2 YYNGEE. The CDR3 loop reads CASSVLGTGAPQFF. For the CDR3, the DNA is TGTGCCAGCAGCGTATTAGGGACAGGGGCACCGCAGTTCTTC.

This sequence joins TRBV4-3 and TRBJ2-5; no reliable D call. The J call is in doubt because the DNA end fits TRBJ2-7 better. The germline V gene encodes CDR1 LGHNA and CDR2 YSLEER. The CDR3 extends over 15 amino acids. The CDR3 loop reads CASSQDRQDAYEQYF. The CDR3, as DNA: TGCGCCAGCAGCCAAGATCGCCAGGATGCCTACGAGCAGTACTTC.

The chain employs TRBV23-1 and TRBJ2-5; TRBD1 might be the D (5 bases). The DNA end is more similar to TRBJ2-7, so the J call may be wrong. TRBV23-1 is flagged as an ORF with uncertain function. There are 14 residues in the CDR3. CDR3 in DNA: TGCGCCAGCAGTCAATCGGCAGGGCGTTACGAGCAGTACTTC. Its protein product is CASSQSAGRYEQYF.

This chain connects TRBV2 to TRBJ2-7, with TRBD1 identical over 7 bases. There are 13 residues in the CDR3. Germline lookup yields CDR1 SNHLY and CDR2 FYNNEI. Trimming took 7 bases from V and 3 from J; bases not matched to a gene: 6. The CDR3 region has the DNA TGTGCCAGCAACGACAGGGTAAGCTACGAGCAGTACTTC. Translated, it gives CASNDRVSYEQYF.

This clone showed up many times. One base away lies a much larger clone, so this may be a sequencing read error. This chain joins TRBV7-9 and TRBJ2-7, with 10 nucleotides matching TRBD1. There are 15 residues in the CDR3. CDR1 and CDR2 (germline): SEHNR, FQNEAQ (reference sequence). V shed 1 base and J 6 bases; nucleotides not matched to a gene: 6. The CDR3 DNA follows: TGTGCCAGCAGCTTAGATGGGACAGGGGTGGGCGAGCAGTACTTC. Its translation: CASSLDGTGVGEQYF. Together with reference TRBV7-9 and TRBJ2-7, the CDR3 gives the full variable domain: DTGVSQNPRHKITKRGQNVTFRCDPISEHNRLYWYRQTLGQGPEFLTYFQNEAQLEKSRLLSDRFSAERPKGSFSTLEIQRTEQGDSAMYLCASSLDGTGVGEQYFGPGTRLTVT.

The chain combines TRBV14 with TRBJ1-4; D may be TRBD1 (5 bases). The CDR3 is made up of 15 amino acids. V was trimmed by 3 bases and J by 7 bases, leaving 15 bases between them. The germline V gene encodes CDR1 SGHDN and CDR2 FVKESK. The DNA of the CDR3 is TGTGCCAGCAGCCAGCAGGGCAGAGGTAGTGAAAAACTGTTTTTT. Encoded protein: CASSQQGRGSEKLFF.

J is TRBJ1-5 and V is TRBV2; weak D call: TRBD1 (5 bases). This CDR3 spans 14 amino acids. V lost 6 bases to trimming and J lost 4 bases, with 13 bases between them. The germline gives CDR1 SNHLY, CDR2 FYNNEI. This chain's CDR3 is CASRGGAWNQPQHF. The CDR3 bases are TGTGCCAGCAGAGGTGGGGCATGGAATCAGCCCCAGCATTTT. The full variable domain, its missing parts supplied by reference TRBV2 and TRBJ1-5, is EPEVTQTPSHQVTQMGQEVILRCVPISNHLYFYWYRQILGQKVEFLVSFYNNEISEKSEIFDDQFSVERPDGSNFTLKIRSTKLEDSAMYFCASRGGAWNQPQHFGDGTRLSIL.

V gene TRBV14 combines with J gene TRBJ2-5; weak D call: TRBD2 (5 bases). V lost 4 bases and J 7 bases, leaving 13 bases between the germline ends. Germline CDR1 reads SGHDN; CDR2 reads FVKESK. The CDR3 has 13 residues. CDR3 DNA: TGTGCCAGCAGCCTCGGACTGGCAGCGACCCAGTACTTC. This encodes CASSLGLAATQYF.

The chain employs TRBV5-4 and TRBJ2-1; 11 bases agree with TRBD2. The junction had 4 bases not matched to a gene; V was cut back by 5 bases and J by 3 bases. Germline CDR1 SGHNT, CDR2 YYREEE (reference sequence). The CDR3 sequence is 15 residues long. The CDR3 DNA is TGTGCCAGCAGGACTGGGACTAGCGGCTACAATGAGCAGTTCTTC. This translates into CASRTGTSGYNEQFF.

The chain has TRBV11-2 and TRBJ1-2; D not certain. There are 15 residues in the CDR3. Deletions cut 3 bases from V and 5 bases from J, with 16 bases between. Germline CDR1 reads SGHAT; CDR2 reads FQNNGV. CDR3 in amino acids: CASSFLPRRGYGYTF. DNA for the CDR3: TGTGCCAGCAGCTTTCTTCCCAGGCGAGGGTATGGCTACACCTTC. Drawing the rest from reference TRBV11-2 and TRBJ1-2, the complete variable domain is EAGVAQSPRYKIIEKRQSVAFWCNPISGHATLYWYQQILGQGPKLLIQFQNNGVVDDSQLPKDRFSAERLKGVDSTLKIQPAKLEDSAVYLCASSFLPRRGYGYTFGSGTRLTVV.

V and J are TRBV19 and TRBJ2-3, with D possibly matching TRBD2 (5 bases). V lost 4 bases to trimming and J lost 3 bases, with 11 bases between them. Germline loops: CDR1 LNHDA, CDR2 SQIVND (reference sequence). This CDR3 contains 14 residues. CDR3 DNA: TGTGCCAGTAGTACCCTCACTAGTACAGATACGCAGTATTTT. Protein: CASSTLTSTDTQYF. The full variable domain, its missing parts supplied by reference TRBV19 and TRBJ2-3, is DGGITQSPKYLFRKEGQNVTLSCEQNLNHDAMYWYRQDPGQGLRLIYYSQIVNDFQKGDIAEGYSVSREKKESFPLTVTSAQKNPTAFYLCASSTLTSTDTQYFGPGTRLTVL.

Only a few counts were recorded for this clone. The gene calls are TRBV4-3 and TRBJ1-4, with D maybe TRBD1 (5 bases). The CDR3 runs to 15 residues. Trimming took 0 bases from V and 8 from J, leaving 13 bases between them. Germline lookup yields CDR1 LGHNA and CDR2 YSLEER. The CDR3 sequence is CASSQETQGSEKLFF. The CDR3 coding sequence is TGCGCCAGCAGCCAAGAAACCCAGGGCTCCGAAAAACTGTTTTTT.

The chain uses TRBV30 and TRBJ1-2; D unclear. CDR3 length equals 13 residues. The germline V and J ends were trimmed by 2 bases and 0 bases, with 7 bases remaining between them. Germline lookup yields CDR1 GTSNPN and CDR2 SVGIG (reference sequence). CDR3 DNA: TGTGCCTGGAGTCCCCGTCCTAACTATGGCTACACCTTC. This gives the protein CAWSPRPNYGYTF.

This sequence joins TRBV15 and TRBJ1-5; weak D call: TRBD1 (5 bases). This CDR3 contains 16 residues. Germline assignment: CDR1 LNHNV and CDR2 YYDKDF (reference sequence). V was cut by 0 bases and J by 7 bases, with 16 bases left in between. Here the CDR3 reads CATSRDKARGWQPQHF. Written as DNA, the CDR3 is TGTGCCACCAGCAGAGATAAGGCTAGGGGCTGGCAGCCCCAGCATTTT.

The rearrangement links TRBV5-1 to TRBJ2-1; TRBD2 matches at 8 bases. CDR1 SGHRS and CDR2 YFSETQ come from the germline V gene. The CDR3 length is 13 residues. V shed 3 bases and J 5 bases; nucleotides not matched to a gene: 1. CDR3 DNA: TGCGCCAGCAGCTCGGGACTAGACAATGAGCAGTTCTTC. It is translated as CASSSGLDNEQFF.

About this clone itself: A read error may account for a junction end that differs from germline. The gene calls are TRBV7-9 and TRBJ1-2; no clear D gene. The CDR3 runs to 13 residues. Germline V gene lookup returns CDR1 SEHNR and CDR2 FQNEAQ (reference sequence). The CDR3 region is CASRGGDNYGYPF. CDR3 DNA sequence: TGTGCCAGCAGAGGTGGCGATAACTATGGCTACCCCTTC.

In regard to this clone: An end of the junction differs from the germline gene, which may be a read error. This chain connects TRBV5-6 to TRBJ1-4, with D unresolved. Germline CDR1 SGHDT, CDR2 YYEEEE. There are 12 residues in the CDR3. In nucleotides, the CDR3 is TGTGCCAGCAGCCCGCTTAGCGGTTCGCCTGATTTT. It codes for CASSPLSGSPDF.

V gene TRBV5-1 combines with J gene TRBJ1-5, with D perhaps matching TRBD1 (6 bases). This CDR3 is 16 amino acids long. Between the trimmed V and J ends, which lost 2 bases and 0 bases, there was a span of 12 bases. Per the germline V gene, CDR1 is SGHRS and CDR2 is YFSETQ. The CDR3 bases are TGCGCCAGCAGCTTCGGACAGAGCAATAGCAATCAGCCCCAGCATTTT. Encoded protein: CASSFGQSNSNQPQHF. The full variable domain, rest sourced from reference TRBV5-1 and TRBJ1-5, is KAGVTQTPRYLIKTRGQQVTLSCSPISGHRSVSWYQQTPGQGLQFLFEYFSETQRNKGNFPGRFSGRQFSNSRSEMNVSTLELGDSALYLCASSFGQSNSNQPQHFGDGTRLSIL.

This chain uses TRBV9 with TRBJ2-1; the match to TRBD2 covers 10 bases. V lost 2 bases, J lost 3 bases, and 2 bases stayed unmatched. Per germline, CDR1 SGDLS and CDR2 YYNGEE. This CDR3 is 15 amino acids long. The CDR3 DNA is TGTGCCAGCAGCGTCGAGCGGGGGGGCTACAATGAGCAGTTCTTC. This translates into CASSVERGGYNEQFF.